The clone carrying this TCR beta chain showed up just a few times. Its antigen is currently unknown. The data were taken from a study of cytomegalovirus exposure and HLA in healthy donors. About the research overall: Early on, a data release was issued that held 85 million to 95 million unique TCRs from HLA-typed donors.

With 60 Vbeta and 13 Jbeta primers, the PCR was carried out. Sequencing used immunoSEQ multiplex PCR; TCRdb keeps in-frame clones, though not all of them. The table lists 90,000 to 100,000 clones, around 9.6% of them singletons. Study-level findings and limits: The authors enumerated roughly 160 TCR beta chains as linked to cytomegalovirus. Later analysis identified a missense DCLRE1C variant that was linked to TCR beta V- and J-gene trimming.

CDR3 length equals 12 residues. Germline V CDR1 and CDR2: SQVTM, ANQGSEA. V lost 5 bases and J 6 bases, leaving 13 bases between the germline ends. The TCR comes from a man aged 50 or older in good health and CMV-seropositive. The chain joins TRBV29-1 to TRBJ1-1; a possible D gene is TRBD1 (5 bases). What was sequenced was PBMCs. In DNA, the CDR3 is TGCAGCGTTAGGGGAGGTAACGCTGAAGCTTTCTTT. Protein: CSVRGGNAEAFF.